The entry that follows covers one T cell receptor (beta chain) sequence. Libraries were prepared by immunoSEQ multiplex PCR; TCRdb keeps only in-frame clonotypes and omits some of them. The table lists 100,000 to 150,000 clones, 75% to 90% of them singletons. This sample is drawn from a study of cytotoxic CD8 clonotypes in ibrutinib-treated CLL. Unmatched junction bases numbered 10, after V lost 6 bases and J lost 2 bases. The CDR3 consists of 16 residues. Per the germline V gene, CDR1 is MDHEN and CDR2 is SYDVKM. The chain has TRBV28 and TRBJ1-5; 7 bases align to TRBD1. Sample: PBMCs, taken after 24 months of ibrutinib treatment. This TCR was sampled from a human donor with chronic lymphocytic leukemia. DNA of the CDR3: TGTGCCAGCAGCCAGGCAGGGGGGCTCGGCAATCAGCCCCAGCATTTT. It is translated as CASSQAGGLGNQPQHF.